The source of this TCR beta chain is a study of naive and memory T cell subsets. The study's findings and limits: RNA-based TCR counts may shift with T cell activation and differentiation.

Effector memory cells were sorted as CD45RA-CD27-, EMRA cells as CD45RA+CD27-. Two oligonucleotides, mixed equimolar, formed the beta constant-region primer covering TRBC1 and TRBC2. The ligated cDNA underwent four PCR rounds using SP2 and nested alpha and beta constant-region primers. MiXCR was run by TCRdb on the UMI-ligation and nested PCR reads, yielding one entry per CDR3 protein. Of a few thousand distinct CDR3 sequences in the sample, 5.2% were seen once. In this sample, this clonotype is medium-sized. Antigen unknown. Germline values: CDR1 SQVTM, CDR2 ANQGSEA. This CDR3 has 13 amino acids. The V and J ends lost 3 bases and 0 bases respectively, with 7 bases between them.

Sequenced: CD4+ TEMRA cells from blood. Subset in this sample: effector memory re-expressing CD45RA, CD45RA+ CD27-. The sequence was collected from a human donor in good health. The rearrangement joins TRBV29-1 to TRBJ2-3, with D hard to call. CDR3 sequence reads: CSVDTLSTDTQYF. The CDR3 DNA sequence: TGCAGCGTTGATACCTTGAGCACAGATACGCAGTATTTT.